These T cell receptor beta chains were read from a single sample in a study of tumor-infiltrating lymphocytes in primary liver carcinoma. Via MiXCR, TCRdb re-called the multiplex PCR reads, giving one row per CDR3 protein. The sample lists fewer than 200,000 distinct CDR3 sequences; 85% were seen once. Sequencing used tumor tissue from primary liver carcinoma. These receptors were obtained from a man aged 40-50 years with primary liver carcinoma and hepatitis B virus infection. Both conserved end residues are part of each CDR3. Fields, in order: CDR3 protein, CDR3 DNA, J gene, D gene, V gene, clone size. The D gene is left open where the match is weak. Size tells how often a clone was seen (once, few, many) or the class of an expanded clone, and some rows leave it out.

CASAYVTGELFF,TGTGCCAGCGCCTATGTAACCGGGGAGTTGTTTTTT,TRBJ2-2,.,TRBV12-3/TRBV12-4,.
CASTESGQGATEQFF,TGTGCCAGCACCGAATCGGGACAGGGGGCGACGGAGCAGTTCTTC,TRBJ2-1,TRBD1,TRBV6-2/TRBV6-3,.
CANSHPDRDANEQFF,TGTGCCAACAGTCATCCTGACAGAGATGCCAATGAGCAGTTCTTC,TRBJ2-1,.,TRBV6-2/TRBV6-3,.
CTVSEKGQAYGYTF,TGTACCGTCAGTGAAAAGGGACAGGCCTATGGCTACACCTTC,TRBJ1-2,TRBD1,TRBV10-3,.
CATSGSGTTSTDTRYF,TGTGCCACCAGTGGGAGTGGAACAACTAGCACAGATACGCGGTATTTT,TRBJ2-3,.,TRBV24-1,.
CASSQEAGGSYEQYF,TGTGCCAGCAGCCAAGAGGCGGGGGGCTCCTACGAGCAGTACTTC,TRBJ2-7,TRBD2,TRBV4-2,many
CASSIPLYGYTF,TGTGCCAGCAGTATCCCCCTATATGGCTACACCTTC,TRBJ1-2,.,TRBV6-1,few
CASRPQIQSYGYSF,TGTGCCAGCAGGCCACAGATCCAAAGCTATGGCTACTCTTTC,TRBJ1-2,.,TRBV6-1,.
CARNGLAGAGFADTQYF,TGCGCCAGAAATGGACTAGCGGGAGCGGGTTTCGCTGATACGCAGTATTTT,TRBJ2-3,TRBD2,TRBV10-2,.
CSVEASVPETQYF,TGCAGCGTCGAAGCCTCGGTACCAGAGACCCAATACTTC,TRBJ2-5,.,TRBV29-1,.
CASFHGGGGSYNEQFF,TGTGCCAGCTTCCACGGAGGGGGGGGATCCTACAATGAGCAGTTCTTC,TRBJ2-1,.,TRBV6-2/TRBV6-3,.
CASNPAHVGETQYF,TGTGCCAGCAACCCAGCACATGTGGGGGAGACCCAATACTTC,TRBJ2-5,.,TRBV5-4,once
CASSIRPTGENEQYF,TGTGCCAGCAGCATACGACCGACAGGGGAAAACGAGCAGTACTTC,TRBJ2-7,TRBD1,TRBV11-2,.
CSVRVQGQGIETQYF,TGTAGTGTCCGAGTCCAGGGACAGGGGATTGAGACCCAATACTTC,TRBJ2-5,TRBD1,TRBV29-1,.
CASSEGGLRGRGYTF,TGTGCCAGCAGTGAGGGGGGACTCCGGGGCCGTGGCTACACATTC,TRBJ1-2,.,TRBV6-1,.
CSVGGTSGSMETQYF,TGCAGCGTTGGCGGGACTAGCGGGAGTATGGAGACCCAGTACTTC,TRBJ2-5,TRBD2,TRBV29-1,.
CATRDTVRGTQYF,TGTGCCACTAGAGACACCGTCCGGGGGACCCAGTACTTC,TRBJ2-5,.,TRBV24-1,once
CANSPRQGRSTEACF,TGTGCCAACAGCCCGCGACAGGGTCGGAGCACTGAAGCTTGCTTT,TRBJ1-1,TRBD1,TRBV11-1,.
CASSPELAGAYNGQFF,TGCGCCAGTAGCCCCGAACTAGCGGGGGCTTACAATGGGCAGTTCTTT,TRBJ2-1,TRBD2,TRBV4-1,once
CARSQAVRLTETQYF,TGCGCCCGCAGCCAAGCAGTCCGTTTGACTGAGACCCAGTACTTT,TRBJ2-5,.,TRBV4-3,.
CSVEEWDRGIDEQHF,TGCAGTGTTGAGGAATGGGACAGGGGAATAGACGAGCAGCACTTC,TRBJ2-7,TRBD1,TRBV29-1,.
CSTSGGWAMNNEAFF,TGCAGCACATCGGGGGGGTGGGCTATGAACAATGAAGCTTTTTTT,TRBJ1-1,.,TRBV29-1,.
CSVTRGTGELFF,TGCAGCGTCACAAGGGGAACCGGGGAGCTGTTTTTT,TRBJ2-2,.,TRBV29-1,.
CASRMNVTNEKLFF,TGTGCCAGCAGAATGAATGTAACTAATGAAAAACTGTTTTTT,TRBJ1-4,.,TRBV6-5,.
CAYSLRNHEQFF,TGTGCCTACAGTTTGAGGAACCATGAGCAGTTCTTC,TRBJ2-1,.,TRBV12-3/TRBV12-4,once
CSVVGGCADTQYF,TGCAGCGTTGTGGGGGGCTGTGCAGATACGCAGTATTTT,TRBJ2-3,.,TRBV29-1,once
CSGLQGVEEQFF,TGCAGCGGACTACAGGGTGTCGAAGAACAGTTCTTC,TRBJ2-1,.,TRBV29-1,.
CASSSRGTYGHTF,TGTGCCAGCAGTTCGCGGGGTACTTATGGCCACACGTTC,TRBJ1-2,.,TRBV6-5,.
CSTEAGTDTQYF,TGCAGCACCGAAGCAGGGACAGATACGCAGTACTTT,TRBJ2-3,TRBD1,TRBV29-1,.
CAGSLLGTEGETQYF,TGCGCCGGCAGCCTGTTGGGGACTGAGGGAGAGACCCAGTACTTC,TRBJ2-5,.,TRBV5-1,once
CASSLNRGGNEQFF,TGCGCCAGCAGCCTGAACAGGGGGGGAAATGAGCAGTTCTTC,TRBJ2-1,.,TRBV4-3,.
CTSSLDLNTEAFF,TGTACCAGCAGCTTAGACTTGAACACTGAAGCTTTCTTT,TRBJ1-1,.,TRBV11-2,.
CASSRDREAAFF,TGTGCCAGCAGCCGGGACAGGGAAGCGGCTTTCTTT,TRBJ1-1,TRBD1,TRBV12-3/TRBV12-4,many
CASSQSTAAGEETHYF,TGTGCCAGCAGTCAATCGACAGCAGCGGGCGAAGAGACCCACTACTTC,TRBJ2-5,.,TRBV6-2/TRBV6-3,.
CASSFPGTSGAKTTQYF,TGTGCCAGCAGCTTTCCCGGGACTAGCGGGGCTAAAACCACTCAGTACTTC,TRBJ2-4,TRBD2,TRBV11-1,.
CRFWDRGETQYF,TGCAGATTCTGGGACAGGGGAGAGACCCAGTACTTC,TRBJ2-5,TRBD1,TRBV29-1,.
CASCREAGGYNEQFF,TGTGCCAGCTGTAGGGAAGCGGGAGGATACAATGAGCAGTTCTTC,TRBJ2-1,TRBD2,TRBV6-1,.
CASRDNPGAEYEQYF,TGCGCCAGCAGGGATAATCCAGGGGCGGAGTACGAGCAGTACTTC,TRBJ2-7,.,TRBV5-1,.
CRGGGSGSYNEQFF,TGCAGAGGGGGGGGGAGCGGCTCATACAATGAGCAGTTCTTC,TRBJ2-1,.,TRBV29-1,.
CSIECGSEQYF,TGCAGCATTGAATGCGGCTCCGAGCAGTACTTC,TRBJ2-7,.,TRBV29-1,.
CASCLGGPNRDTQYF,TGTGCCAGCTGCTTGGGGGGCCCGAACAGGGATACGCAGTATTTC,TRBJ2-3,.,TRBV5-4,.
CASSVGLAGGPETGELFF,TGTGCCAGCAGCGTAGGACTAGCGGGAGGGCCGGAAACCGGGGAGCTGTTTTTT,TRBJ2-2,TRBD2,TRBV9,few
CAINNPRQGGVEQLF,TGTGCCATCAATAACCCGAGACAAGGAGGAGTTGAGCAGTTATTC,TRBJ2-1,.,TRBV10-3,.
CVSKGSTEAFF,TGTGTCTCAAAGGGATCCACTGAAGCTTTCTTT,TRBJ1-1,.,TRBV28,once
CASSFHGEEAQCF,TGTGCCAGCAGCTTCCATGGGGAGGAGGCCCAGTGTTTC,TRBJ2-5,.,TRBV11-3,.
CSVATGSKSQPQYF,TGCAGCGTAGCGACAGGGAGTAAAAGTCAGCCACAGTATTTT,TRBJ2-3,TRBD1,TRBV29-1,.
CASSYLIVGYEQSF,TGTGCCAGCAGTTACCTGATAGTTGGATATGAACAGTCCTTC,TRBJ2-1,.,TRBV6-2/TRBV6-3,.
CSVMTSGTDTPYEQYF,TGCAGCGTCATGACATCTGGGACAGACACTCCCTACGAGCAGTACTTC,TRBJ2-7,TRBD1,TRBV29-1,.
CASSQDHGKWEAFGANVLTF,TGTGCCAGCAGCCAAGATCATGGGAAGTGGGAGGCCTTCGGGGCCAACGTCCTGACTTTC,TRBJ2-6,.,TRBV4-3,.
CVSTLNANEQLF,TGTGTAAGCACCTTAAATGCCAATGAGCAGTTGTTC,TRBJ2-1,.,TRBV11-3,.
CASSAGTEMAGELLF,TGTGCCAGCAGCGCCGGGACAGAGATGGCAGGGGAGCTGCTTTTT,TRBJ2-2,TRBD1,TRBV7-9,.
CGAEGETSAEYEHFF,TGCGGCGCTGAAGGGGAGACTAGCGCTGAGTATGAGCATTTCTTC,TRBJ2-1,TRBD2,TRBV29-1,.
CASSFRTRAYEQYF,TGTGCCAGCAGCTTCCGAACGAGAGCCTATGAGCAGTACTTC,TRBJ2-7,.,TRBV5-6,.